This T cell receptor (beta chain) comes out of a study of beta chain features in type 1 diabetes. Study background: Comparable age, gender and cell yields were observed in patients relative to healthy donors. Study results and limitations: More deletions and fewer insertions at VDJ junctions were found in patients with type 1 diabetes.

V shed 5 bases and J 7 bases; nucleotides not matched to a gene: 4. Per germline, CDR1 SGHDN and CDR2 FVKESK. There are 13 residues in the CDR3. A note on this clone: Its matching antigen is unknown.

Sequencing targeted expressed TCRB transcripts, as all isolated RNA had been reverse transcribed. Sequencing was performed with immunoSEQ multiplex PCR; in TCRdb, only in-frame clones are kept and a portion is missing. There are roughly 400,000 clones in the sample; around 15% occur only once, and 0.019% lies in the top ten. Sorting based on CD45RO/CCR7/CD25/CD127/CD95/CD27 separated CD4+ naive, central memory, regulatory and stem cell-like memory cells. Sequencing was carried out using naive CD4+ T cells from blood. The chain couples TRBV14 to TRBJ2-4; 8 positions agree with TRBD1. This TCR came from a woman in her late teens or twenties in good health. The CDR3, as DNA: TGTGCCAGCAGCGCCACAGGGGGGAACATTCAGTACTTC. Residues: CASSATGGNIQYF.